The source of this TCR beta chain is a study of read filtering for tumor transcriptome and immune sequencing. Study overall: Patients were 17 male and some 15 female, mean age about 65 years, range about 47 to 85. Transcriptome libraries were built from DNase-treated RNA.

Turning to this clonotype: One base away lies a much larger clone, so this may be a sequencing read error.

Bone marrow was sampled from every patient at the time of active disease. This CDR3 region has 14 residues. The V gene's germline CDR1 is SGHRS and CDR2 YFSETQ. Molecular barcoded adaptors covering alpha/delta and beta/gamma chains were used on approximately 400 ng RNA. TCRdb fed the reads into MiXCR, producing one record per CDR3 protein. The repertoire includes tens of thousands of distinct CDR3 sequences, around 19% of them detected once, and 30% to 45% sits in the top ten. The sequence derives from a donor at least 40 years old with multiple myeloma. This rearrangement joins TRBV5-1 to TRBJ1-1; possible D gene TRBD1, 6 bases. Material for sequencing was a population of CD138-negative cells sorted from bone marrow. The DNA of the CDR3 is TGCGCCGGCAGCGTCCGGGACACAGGCACTGAAGCTTTCTTT. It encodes CAGSVRDTGTEAFF.